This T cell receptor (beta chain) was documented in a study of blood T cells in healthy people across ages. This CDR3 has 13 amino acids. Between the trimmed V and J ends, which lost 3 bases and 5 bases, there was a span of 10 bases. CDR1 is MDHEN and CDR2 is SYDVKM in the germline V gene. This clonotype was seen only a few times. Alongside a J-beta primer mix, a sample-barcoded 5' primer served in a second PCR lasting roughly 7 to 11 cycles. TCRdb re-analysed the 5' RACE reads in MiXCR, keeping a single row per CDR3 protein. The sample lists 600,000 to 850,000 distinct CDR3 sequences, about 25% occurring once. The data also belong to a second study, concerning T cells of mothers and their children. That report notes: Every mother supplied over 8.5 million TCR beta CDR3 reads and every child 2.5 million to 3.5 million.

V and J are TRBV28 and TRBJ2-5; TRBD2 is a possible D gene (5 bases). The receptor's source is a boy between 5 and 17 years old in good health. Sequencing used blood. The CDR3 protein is CASSFLATETQYF. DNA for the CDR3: TGTGCCAGCAGTTTTTTAGCGACGGAGACCCAGTACTTC.